This passage covers 10 T cell receptor beta chains from one sample sequenced in a study of tumor T cells in aggressive B-cell lymphoma. Some clones are missing from TCRdb's copy, which holds only in-frame ones; the method was immunoSEQ multiplex PCR. Seen here are about 2,800 clones, about 89% observed once, and the top ten hold less than 2.5%. Sequencing was done on a sample of tumor tissue. All receptors come from an adult with diffuse large B cell lymphoma.

The gene calls are TRBV11-2 and TRBJ2-6; 7 bases are shared with TRBD1. Germline values: CDR1 SGHAT, CDR2 FQNNGV. The ends lost 5 bases at V and 0 bases at J; junction bases unmatched: 10. CDR3 length: 18 residues. The CDR3: CASSPTGQVGSGANVLTF. CDR3 sequence (DNA): TGTGCCAGCAGCCCTACAGGACAGGTCGGCTCTGGGGCCAACGTCCTGACTTTC.

CDR3 in DNA: TGTGCCAGCAGTGAGGCGATCGGGGGAGTCGAAAAACTGTTTTTT. The encoded protein is CASSEAIGGVEKLFF. The genes are TRBV25-1 and TRBJ1-4; D is possibly TRBD1 (5 bases). The CDR3 is 15 residues long. Trimming pared 3 bases from V and 8 bases from J, leaving 16 bases between. CDR1 and CDR2 (germline): MGHDK, SYGVNS.

The V gene is TRBV5-6, the J gene TRBJ1-2, with D uncertain. Germline CDR1 reads SGHDT; CDR2 reads YYEEEE. This CDR3 is 14 amino acids long. Trimming removed 0 bases at V and 5 bases at J, with 11 bases between. CDR3 sequence reads: CASSLAGIQYGYTF. As DNA, the CDR3 is TGTGCCAGCAGCTTGGCCGGGATCCAATATGGCTACACCTTC. Looking up the rest from reference TRBV5-6 and TRBJ1-2 gives the full variable domain: DAGVTQSPTHLIKTRGQQVTLRCSPKSGHDTVSWYQQALGQGPQFIFQYYEEEERQRGNFPDRFSGHQFPNYSSELNVNALLLGDSALYLCASSLAGIQYGYTFGSGTRLTVV.

V gene TRBV7-2 combines with J gene TRBJ2-5; 11 positions agree with TRBD2. Germline CDR1 and CDR2: SGHTA and FQGNSA. The CDR3 sequence is 17 residues long. Unmatched junction bases numbered 7, after V lost 3 bases and J lost 1 base. The CDR3: CASSFGLGLAVQETQYF. The CDR3 DNA reads TGTGCCAGCAGCTTCGGGCTGGGACTAGCGGTCCAAGAGACCCAGTACTTC. The complete variable domain, with remaining parts taken from reference TRBV7-2 and TRBJ2-5, reads GAGVSQSPSNKVTEKGKDVELRCDPISGHTALYWYRQSLGQGLEFLIYFQGNSAPDKSGLPSDRFSAERTGGSVSTLTIQRTQQEDSAVYLCASSFGLGLAVQETQYFGPGTRLLVL.

This chain uses TRBV9 with TRBJ1-5, with 11 bases lining up with TRBD1. V shed 3 bases, J shed 0 bases, and the junction held 8 bases outside the gene matches. Germline V lookup: CDR1 SGDLS, CDR2 YYNGEE. The CDR3 extends over 18 amino acids. In nucleotides, the CDR3 is TGTGCCAGCAGCGAAAGGGGGGACAGGGGGTATAGCAATCAGCCCCAGCATTTT. Encoded protein: CASSERGDRGYSNQPQHF.

Details on this clone: Compared with germline, one end of the junction differs, possibly owing to a read error. CDR3 nucleotides: TGTGCCAGCTCACCCGGCTCTAGGGAGCAGCTCTTC. Amino acid sequence: CASSPGSREQLF. The rearrangement joins TRBV18 to TRBJ2-1, with a tentative D call TRBD2 (5 bases). This CDR3 is built from 12 residues. The germline gives CDR1 KGHSH, CDR2 LQKENI. The entire variable domain, with the rest obtained from reference TRBV18 and TRBJ2-1, is as follows: NAGVMQNPRHLVRRRGQEARLRCSPMKGHSHVYWYRQLPEEGLKFMVYLQKENIIDESGMPKERFSAEFPKEGPSILRIQQVVRGDSAAYFCASSPGSREQLFGPGTRLTVL.

The rearrangement joins TRBV19 to TRBJ2-2; the match to TRBD1 covers 8 bases. The V and J ends lost 6 bases and 0 bases, in that order; junction bases with no gene match: 3. Germline CDR1 LNHDA, CDR2 SQIVND (reference sequence). CDR3 length: 15 amino acids. CDR3 in DNA: TGTGCCAGTAGGCGGGACAGGCCGAACACCGGGGAGCTGTTTTTT. Its translation is CASRRDRPNTGELFF.

The chain links TRBV18 to TRBJ1-2; 8 bases match TRBD1. CDR3 length equals 15 residues. V lost 1 base and J lost 7; bases outside the gene matches: 8. Germline V lookup: CDR1 KGHSH, CDR2 LQKENI. As DNA, the CDR3 is TGTGCCAGCTCACCACTGGCGACAGGGGAGGTTGGCTACACCTTC. As protein: CASSPLATGEVGYTF.

For this clone: This CDR3 is also generated by other DNA sequences in the sample. J is TRBJ1-1 and V is TRBV7-8; 9 positions match TRBD1. V shed 5 bases, J shed 6 bases, and the junction held 10 bases outside the gene matches. The CDR3 covers 15 residues. CDR1 and CDR2 from the germline V gene are SGHVS and FQNEAQ. CDR3 coding DNA: TGTGCCAGCAGCCACGGGACAGGGAGCGTCCCTGAAGCTTTCTTT. This codes for CASSHGTGSVPEAFF.

This rearrangement joins TRBV5-4 to TRBJ2-5; 8 nucleotides match TRBD2. CDR3 length: 16 amino acids. With 0 bases clipped from V and 2 bases from J, the junction kept 6 bases outside the gene matches. Per the germline V gene, CDR1 is SGHNT and CDR2 is YYREEE (reference sequence). CDR3 sequence: CASSLGTRGGQETQYF. The CDR3 DNA is TGTGCCAGCAGCTTGGGGACTCGCGGGGGGCAAGAGACCCAGTACTTC.